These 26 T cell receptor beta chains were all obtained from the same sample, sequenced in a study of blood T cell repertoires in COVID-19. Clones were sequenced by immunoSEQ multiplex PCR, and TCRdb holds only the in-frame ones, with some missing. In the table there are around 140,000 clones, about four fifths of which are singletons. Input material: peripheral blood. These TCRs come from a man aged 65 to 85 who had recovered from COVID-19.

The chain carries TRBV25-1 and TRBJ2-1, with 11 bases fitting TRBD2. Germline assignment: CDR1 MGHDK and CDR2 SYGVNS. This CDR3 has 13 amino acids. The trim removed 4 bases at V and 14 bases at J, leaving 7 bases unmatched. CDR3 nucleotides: TGTGCCAGCAGTGTAATAGCGGGAGGGCCCGAGTTCTTC. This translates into CASSVIAGGPEFF.

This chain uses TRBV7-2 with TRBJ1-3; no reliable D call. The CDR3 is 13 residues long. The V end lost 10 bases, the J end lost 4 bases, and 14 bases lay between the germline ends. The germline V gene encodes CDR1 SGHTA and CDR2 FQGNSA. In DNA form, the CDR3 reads TGTGCCACCCGGAGGACCGGGGGAAACACCATATATTTT. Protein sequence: CATRRTGGNTIYF.

The CDR3 sequence is CASSYSRVNTGELFF. The CDR3 DNA reads TGTGCCAGCAGTTACTCGAGGGTGAACACCGGGGAGCTGTTTTTT. The chain links TRBV6-5 to TRBJ2-2; tentatively, D is TRBD2 (5 bases). V was cut by 0 bases and J by 1 base, with 6 bases left in between. This CDR3 contains 15 residues. Germline values: CDR1 MNHEY, CDR2 SVGAGI.

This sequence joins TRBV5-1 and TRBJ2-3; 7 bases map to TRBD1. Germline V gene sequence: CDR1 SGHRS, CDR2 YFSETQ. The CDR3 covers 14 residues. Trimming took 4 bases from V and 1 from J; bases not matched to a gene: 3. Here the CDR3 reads CASSLGTGTDTQYF. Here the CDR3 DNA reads TGCGCCAGCAGCCTGGGGACAGGCACAGATACGCAGTATTTT.

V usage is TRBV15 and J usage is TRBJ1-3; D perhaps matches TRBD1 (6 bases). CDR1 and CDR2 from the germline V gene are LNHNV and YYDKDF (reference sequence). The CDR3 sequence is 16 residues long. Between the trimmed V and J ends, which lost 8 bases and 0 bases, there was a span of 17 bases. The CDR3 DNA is TGTGCCACCGACCCAGGGGAGGGAAGCTCTGGAAACACCATATATTTT. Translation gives CATDPGEGSSGNTIYF.

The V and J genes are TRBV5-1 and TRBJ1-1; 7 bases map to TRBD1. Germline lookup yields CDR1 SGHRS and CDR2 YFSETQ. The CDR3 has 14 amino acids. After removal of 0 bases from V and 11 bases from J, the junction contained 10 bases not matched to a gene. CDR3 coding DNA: TGCGCCAGCAGCTTGGCGCTTGACAGGGCGAGGGCTTTCTTT. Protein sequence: CASSLALDRARAFF.

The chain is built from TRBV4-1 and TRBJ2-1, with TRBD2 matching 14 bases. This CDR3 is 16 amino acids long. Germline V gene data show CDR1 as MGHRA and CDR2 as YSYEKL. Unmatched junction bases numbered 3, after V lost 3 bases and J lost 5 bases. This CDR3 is CASSQVGLAGDNEQFF. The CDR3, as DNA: TGCGCCAGCAGCCAGGTGGGACTAGCGGGAGACAATGAGCAGTTCTTC.

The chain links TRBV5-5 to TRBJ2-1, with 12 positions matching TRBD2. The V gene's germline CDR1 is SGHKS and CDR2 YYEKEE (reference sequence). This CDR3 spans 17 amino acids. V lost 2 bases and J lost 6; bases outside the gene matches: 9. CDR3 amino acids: CASSLTGTSGRLNEQFF. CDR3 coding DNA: TGTGCCAGCAGCTTAACCGGGACTAGCGGGCGACTCAATGAGCAGTTCTTC.

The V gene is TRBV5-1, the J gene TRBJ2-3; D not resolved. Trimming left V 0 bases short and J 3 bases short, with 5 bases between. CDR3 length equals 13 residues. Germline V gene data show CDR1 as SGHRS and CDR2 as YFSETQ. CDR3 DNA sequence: TGCGCCAGCAGCTTGGACGAGACAGATACGCAGTATTTT. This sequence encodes CASSLDETDTQYF.

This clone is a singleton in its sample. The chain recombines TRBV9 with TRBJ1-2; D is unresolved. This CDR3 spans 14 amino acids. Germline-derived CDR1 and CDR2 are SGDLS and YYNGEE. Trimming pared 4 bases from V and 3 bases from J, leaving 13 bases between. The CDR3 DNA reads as TGTGCCAGCAGCTCCCGAGGAGGGTACTATGGCTACACCTTC. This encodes CASSSRGGYYGYTF.

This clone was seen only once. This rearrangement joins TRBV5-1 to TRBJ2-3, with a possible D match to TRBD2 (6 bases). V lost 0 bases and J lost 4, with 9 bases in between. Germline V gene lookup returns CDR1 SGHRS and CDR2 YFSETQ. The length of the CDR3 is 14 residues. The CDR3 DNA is TGCGCCAGCAGCTTGGGGCGGGACGCAGATACGCAGTATTTT. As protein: CASSLGRDADTQYF.

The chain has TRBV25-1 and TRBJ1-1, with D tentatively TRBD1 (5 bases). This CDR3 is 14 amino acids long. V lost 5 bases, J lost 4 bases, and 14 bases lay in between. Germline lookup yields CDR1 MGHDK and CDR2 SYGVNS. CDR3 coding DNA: TGTGCCAGCAGTATGGACACGGGGGGCACTGAAGCTTTCTTT. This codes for CASSMDTGGTEAFF.

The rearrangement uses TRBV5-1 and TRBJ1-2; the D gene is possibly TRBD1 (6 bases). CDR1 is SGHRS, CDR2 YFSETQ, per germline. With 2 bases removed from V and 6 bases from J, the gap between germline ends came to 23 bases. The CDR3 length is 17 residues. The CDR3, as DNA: TGCGCCAGCAGCTTACCGGACGGTAGGGGGAGAGGTGATGGCTACACCTTC. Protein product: CASSLPDGRGRGDGYTF.

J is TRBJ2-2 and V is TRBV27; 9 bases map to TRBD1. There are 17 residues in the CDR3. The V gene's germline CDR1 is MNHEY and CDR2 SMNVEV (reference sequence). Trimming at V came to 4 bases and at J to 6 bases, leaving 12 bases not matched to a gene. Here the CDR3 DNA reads TGTGCCAGCAGTTCCCCACAGGGGGCGCGTTTGGCCGGGGAGCTGTTTTTT. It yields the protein CASSSPQGARLAGELFF.

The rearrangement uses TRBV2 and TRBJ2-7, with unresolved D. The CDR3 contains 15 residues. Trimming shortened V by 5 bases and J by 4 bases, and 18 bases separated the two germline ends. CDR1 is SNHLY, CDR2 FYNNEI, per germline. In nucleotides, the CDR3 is TGTGCCAGCAGTTCGGTGGCATCAAAGACATACGAGCAGTACTTC. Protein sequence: CASSSVASKTYEQYF.

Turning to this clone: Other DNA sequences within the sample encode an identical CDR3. The CDR3 here is CASSFLADTQYF. The CDR3 region has the DNA TGTGCCAGCAGTTTTCTAGCAGATACGCAGTATTTT. V and J are TRBV12-3 or TRBV12-4 and TRBJ2-3; D ambiguous. This CDR3 contains 12 residues. Deletions cut 3 bases from V and 4 bases from J, with 5 bases between.

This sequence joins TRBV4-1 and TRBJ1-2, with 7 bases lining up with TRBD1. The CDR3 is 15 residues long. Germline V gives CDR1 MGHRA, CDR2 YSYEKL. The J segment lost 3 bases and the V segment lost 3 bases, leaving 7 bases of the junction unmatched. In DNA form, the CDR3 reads TGCGCCAGCAGCCACTCCAGACAGGGAGACTATGGCTACACCTTC. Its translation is CASSHSRQGDYGYTF.

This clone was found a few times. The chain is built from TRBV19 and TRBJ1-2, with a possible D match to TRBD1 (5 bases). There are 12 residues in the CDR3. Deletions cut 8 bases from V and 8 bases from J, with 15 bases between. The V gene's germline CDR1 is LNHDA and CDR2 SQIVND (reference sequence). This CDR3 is CASVVAGDGYTF. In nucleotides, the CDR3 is TGTGCCAGTGTGGTGGCGGGGGACGGCTACACCTTC. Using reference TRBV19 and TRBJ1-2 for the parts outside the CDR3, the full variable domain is DGGITQSPKYLFRKEGQNVTLSCEQNLNHDAMYWYRQDPGQGLRLIYYSQIVNDFQKGDIAEGYSVSREKKESFPLTVTSAQKNPTAFYLCASVVAGDGYTFGSGTRLTVV.

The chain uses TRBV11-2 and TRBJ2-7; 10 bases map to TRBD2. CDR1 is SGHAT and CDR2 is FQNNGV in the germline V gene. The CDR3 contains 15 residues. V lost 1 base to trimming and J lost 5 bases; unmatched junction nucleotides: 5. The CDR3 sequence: CASSLVASGSNEQYF. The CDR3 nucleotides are TGTGCCAGCAGCTTAGTAGCTAGCGGGAGTAACGAGCAGTACTTC.

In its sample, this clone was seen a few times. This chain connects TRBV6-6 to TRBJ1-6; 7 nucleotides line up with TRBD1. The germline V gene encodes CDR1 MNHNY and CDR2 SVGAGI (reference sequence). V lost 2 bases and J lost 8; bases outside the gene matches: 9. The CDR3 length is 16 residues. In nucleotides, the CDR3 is TGTGCCAGCAGTTACGGGCAACAGGGGCCCGATTCACCCCTCCACTTT. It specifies CASSYGQQGPDSPLHF.

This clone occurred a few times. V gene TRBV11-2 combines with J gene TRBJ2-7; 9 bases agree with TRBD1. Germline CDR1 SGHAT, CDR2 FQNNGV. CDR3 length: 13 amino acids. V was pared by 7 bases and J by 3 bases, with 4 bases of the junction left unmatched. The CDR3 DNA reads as TGTGCCAGCAAACGGACAGGGGTCTACGAGCAGTACTTC. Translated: CASKRTGVYEQYF. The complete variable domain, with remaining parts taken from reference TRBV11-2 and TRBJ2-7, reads EAGVAQSPRYKIIEKRQSVAFWCNPISGHATLYWYQQILGQGPKLLIQFQNNGVVDDSQLPKDRFSAERLKGVDSTLKIQPAKLEDSAVYLCASKRTGVYEQYFGPGTRLTVT.

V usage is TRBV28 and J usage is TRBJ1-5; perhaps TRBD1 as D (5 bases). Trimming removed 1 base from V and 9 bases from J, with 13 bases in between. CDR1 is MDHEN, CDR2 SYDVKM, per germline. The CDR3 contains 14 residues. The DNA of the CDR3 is TGTGCCAGCAGTTTATCCAGGGTGGCATTGCCCCAGCATTTT. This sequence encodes CASSLSRVALPQHF. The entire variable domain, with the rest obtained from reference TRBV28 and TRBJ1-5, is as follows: DVKVTQSSRYLVKRTGEKVFLECVQDMDHENMFWYRQDPGLGLRLIYFSYDVKMKEKGDIPEGYSVSREKKERFSLILESASTNQTSMYLCASSLSRVALPQHFGDGTRLSIL.

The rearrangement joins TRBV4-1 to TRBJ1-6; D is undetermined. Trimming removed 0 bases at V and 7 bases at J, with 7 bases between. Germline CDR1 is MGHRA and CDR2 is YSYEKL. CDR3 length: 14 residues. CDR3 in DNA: TGCGCCAGCAGCCAAGACAGATGGAATTCACCCCTCCACTTT. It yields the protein CASSQDRWNSPLHF.

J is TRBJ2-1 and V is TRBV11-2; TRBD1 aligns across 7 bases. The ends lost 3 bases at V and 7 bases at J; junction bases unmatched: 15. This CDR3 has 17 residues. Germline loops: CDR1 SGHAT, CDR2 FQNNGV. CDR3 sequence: CASSFWDRQGARNEQFF. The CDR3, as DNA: TGTGCCAGCAGCTTTTGGGATCGACAGGGTGCAAGGAATGAGCAGTTCTTC.

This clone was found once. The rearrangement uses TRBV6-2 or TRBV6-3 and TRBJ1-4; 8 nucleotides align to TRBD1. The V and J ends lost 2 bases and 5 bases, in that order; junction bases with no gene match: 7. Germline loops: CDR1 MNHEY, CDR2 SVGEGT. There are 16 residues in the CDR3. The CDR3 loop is CASSYPEGQGNEKLFF. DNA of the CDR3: TGTGCCAGCAGTTACCCCGAAGGACAGGGAAATGAAAAACTGTTTTTT.

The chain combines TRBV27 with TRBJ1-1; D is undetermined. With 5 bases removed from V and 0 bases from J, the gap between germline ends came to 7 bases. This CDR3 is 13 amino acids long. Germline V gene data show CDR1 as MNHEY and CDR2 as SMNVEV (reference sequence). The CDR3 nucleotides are TGTGCCAGCAGTCCCTATATGAACACTGAAGCTTTCTTT. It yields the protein CASSPYMNTEAFF.